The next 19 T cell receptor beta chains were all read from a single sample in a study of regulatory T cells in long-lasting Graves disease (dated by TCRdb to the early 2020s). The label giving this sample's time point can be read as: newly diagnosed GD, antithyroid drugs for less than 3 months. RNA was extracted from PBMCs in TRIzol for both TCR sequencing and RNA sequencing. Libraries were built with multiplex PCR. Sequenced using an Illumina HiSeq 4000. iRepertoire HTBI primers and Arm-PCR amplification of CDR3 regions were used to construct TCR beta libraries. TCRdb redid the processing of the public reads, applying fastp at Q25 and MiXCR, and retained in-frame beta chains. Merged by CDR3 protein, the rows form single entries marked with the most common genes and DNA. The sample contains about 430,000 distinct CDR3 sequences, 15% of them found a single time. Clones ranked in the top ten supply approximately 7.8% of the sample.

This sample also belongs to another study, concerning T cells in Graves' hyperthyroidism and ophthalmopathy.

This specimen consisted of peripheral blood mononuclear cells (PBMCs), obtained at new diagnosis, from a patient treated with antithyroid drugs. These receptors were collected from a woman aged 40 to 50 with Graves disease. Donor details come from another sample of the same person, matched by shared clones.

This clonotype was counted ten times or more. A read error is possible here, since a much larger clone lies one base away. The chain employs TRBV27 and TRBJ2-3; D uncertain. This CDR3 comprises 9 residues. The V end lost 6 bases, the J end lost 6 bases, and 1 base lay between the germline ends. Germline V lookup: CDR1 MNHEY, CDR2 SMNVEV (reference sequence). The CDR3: CASRDTQYF. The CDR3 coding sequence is TGTGCCAGCAGGGATACGCAGTATTTT.

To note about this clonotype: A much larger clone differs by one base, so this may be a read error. The chain's CDR3 is CASSLTGQGVREKLSF. CDR3 DNA: TGTGCCAGCAGCTTAACCGGACAGGGGGTGCGGGAAAAACTGTCTTTT. The gene calls are TRBV11-2 and TRBJ1-4; 10 nucleotides agree with TRBD1. CDR3 length equals 16 residues. Per the germline V gene, CDR1 is SGHAT and CDR2 is FQNNGV.

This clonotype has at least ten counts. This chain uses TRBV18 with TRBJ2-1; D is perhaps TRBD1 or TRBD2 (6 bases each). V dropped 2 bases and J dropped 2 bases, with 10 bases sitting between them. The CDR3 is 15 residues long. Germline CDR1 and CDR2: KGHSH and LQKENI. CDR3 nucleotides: TGTGCCAGCTCACCAGTGGGGGGCCCCTACAATGAGCAGTTCTTC. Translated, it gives CASSPVGGPYNEQFF. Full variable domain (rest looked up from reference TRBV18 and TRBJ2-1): NAGVMQNPRHLVRRRGQEARLRCSPMKGHSHVYWYRQLPEEGLKFMVYLQKENIIDESGMPKERFSAEFPKEGPSILRIQQVVRGDSAAYFCASSPVGGPYNEQFFGPGTRLTVL.

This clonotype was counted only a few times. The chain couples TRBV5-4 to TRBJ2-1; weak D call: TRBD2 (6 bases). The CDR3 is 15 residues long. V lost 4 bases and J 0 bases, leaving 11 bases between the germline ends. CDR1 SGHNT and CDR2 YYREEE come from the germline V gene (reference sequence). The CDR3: CASSPSADSYNEQFF. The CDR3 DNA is TGTGCCAGCAGCCCTAGCGCAGACTCCTACAATGAGCAGTTCTTC.

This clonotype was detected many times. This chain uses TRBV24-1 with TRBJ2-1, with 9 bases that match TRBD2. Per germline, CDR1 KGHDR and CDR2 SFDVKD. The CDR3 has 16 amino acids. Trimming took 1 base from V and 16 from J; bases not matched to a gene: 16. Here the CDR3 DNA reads TGTGCCACCAGTGATTTCGGGACTAGCATACCAAGTTGGGGATTCTTC. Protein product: CATSDFGTSIPSWGFF.

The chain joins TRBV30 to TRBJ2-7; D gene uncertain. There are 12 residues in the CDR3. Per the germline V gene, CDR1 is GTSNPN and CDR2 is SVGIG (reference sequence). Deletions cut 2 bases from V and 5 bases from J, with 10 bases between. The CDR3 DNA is TGTGCCTGGAGTATACAAGGAGACGAGCAGTACTTC. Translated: CAWSIQGDEQYF.

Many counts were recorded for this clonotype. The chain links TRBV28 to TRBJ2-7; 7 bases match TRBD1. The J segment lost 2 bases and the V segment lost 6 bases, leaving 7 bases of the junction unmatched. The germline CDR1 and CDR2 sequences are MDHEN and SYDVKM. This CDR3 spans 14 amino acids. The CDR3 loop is CASRSGTVTYEQYF. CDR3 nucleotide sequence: TGTGCCAGCAGATCCGGGACAGTTACCTACGAGCAGTACTTC.

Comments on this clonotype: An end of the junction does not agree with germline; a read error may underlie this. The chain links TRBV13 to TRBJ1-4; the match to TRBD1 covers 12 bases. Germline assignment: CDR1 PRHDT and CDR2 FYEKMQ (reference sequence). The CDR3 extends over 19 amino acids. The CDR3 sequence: CARSLGFSGTGGAKEKLFF. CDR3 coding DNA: TGTGCCAGAAGCTTAGGCTTCTCCGGGACAGGGGGCGCAAAGGAAAAACTGTTTTTT.

The CDR3 DNA reads as TGTGCCAGCAGCTTAGACGGGAGGGCCGGAAATGAGCAGTTCTTC. Its protein product is CASSLDGRAGNEQFF. The chain recombines TRBV7-9 with TRBJ2-1; 8 nucleotides agree with TRBD2. With 1 base clipped from V and 7 bases from J, the junction kept 6 bases outside the gene matches. The CDR3 loop spans 15 amino acids. Germline V CDR1 and CDR2: SEHNR, FQNEAQ (reference sequence).

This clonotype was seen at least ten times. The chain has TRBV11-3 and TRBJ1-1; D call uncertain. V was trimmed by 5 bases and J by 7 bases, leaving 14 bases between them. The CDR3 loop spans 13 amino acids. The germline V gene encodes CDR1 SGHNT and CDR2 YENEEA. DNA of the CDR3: TGTGCCAGCAGCAAAGACTACCTTGATGAAGCTTTCTTT. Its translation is CASSKDYLDEAFF.

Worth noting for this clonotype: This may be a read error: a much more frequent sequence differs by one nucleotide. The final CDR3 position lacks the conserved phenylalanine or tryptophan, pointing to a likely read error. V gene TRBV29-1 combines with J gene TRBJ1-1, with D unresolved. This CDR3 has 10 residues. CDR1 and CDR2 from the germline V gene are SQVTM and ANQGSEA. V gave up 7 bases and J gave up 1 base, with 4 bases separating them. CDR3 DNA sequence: TGCAGCGCCGAGAACACTGAAGCTTTCTCT. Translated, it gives CSAENTEAFS.

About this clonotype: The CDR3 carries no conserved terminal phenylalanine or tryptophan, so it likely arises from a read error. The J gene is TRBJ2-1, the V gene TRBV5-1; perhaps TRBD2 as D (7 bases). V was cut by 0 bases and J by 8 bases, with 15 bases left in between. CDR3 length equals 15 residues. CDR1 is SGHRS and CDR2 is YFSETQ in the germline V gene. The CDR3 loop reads CASSLARGQGDEQFI. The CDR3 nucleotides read TGCGCCAGCAGCTTGGCGCGGGGGCAGGGTGATGAGCAGTTCATC.

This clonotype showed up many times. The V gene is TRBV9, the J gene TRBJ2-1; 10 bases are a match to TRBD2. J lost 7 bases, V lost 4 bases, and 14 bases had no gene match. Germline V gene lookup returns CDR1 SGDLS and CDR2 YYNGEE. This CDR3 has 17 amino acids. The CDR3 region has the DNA TGTGCCAGCAGCCTCAACCCCGGGACTAGCGAAATAAATGAGCAGTTCTTC. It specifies CASSLNPGTSEINEQFF.

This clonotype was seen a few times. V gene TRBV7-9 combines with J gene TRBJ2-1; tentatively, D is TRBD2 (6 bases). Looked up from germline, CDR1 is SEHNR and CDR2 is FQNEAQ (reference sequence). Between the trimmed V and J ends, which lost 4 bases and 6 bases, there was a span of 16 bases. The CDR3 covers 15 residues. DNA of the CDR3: TGTGCCAGCAGCTGGCGGGGTACTAGGGGCAATGAGCAGTTCTTC. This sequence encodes CASSWRGTRGNEQFF.

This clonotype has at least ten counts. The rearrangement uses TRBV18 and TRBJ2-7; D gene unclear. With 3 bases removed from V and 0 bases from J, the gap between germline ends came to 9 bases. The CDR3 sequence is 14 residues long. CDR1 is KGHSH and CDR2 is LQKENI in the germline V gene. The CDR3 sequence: CASSPSYFSYEQYF. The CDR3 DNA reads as TGTGCCAGCTCACCTTCATACTTCTCCTACGAGCAGTACTTC.

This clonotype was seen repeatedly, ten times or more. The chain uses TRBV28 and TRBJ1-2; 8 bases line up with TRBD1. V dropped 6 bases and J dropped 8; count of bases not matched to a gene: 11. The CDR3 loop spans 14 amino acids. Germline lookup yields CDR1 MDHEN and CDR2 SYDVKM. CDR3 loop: CASRSRGRIWGYTF. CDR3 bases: TGTGCCAGCAGGTCCAGGGGGCGTATCTGGGGCTACACCTTC.

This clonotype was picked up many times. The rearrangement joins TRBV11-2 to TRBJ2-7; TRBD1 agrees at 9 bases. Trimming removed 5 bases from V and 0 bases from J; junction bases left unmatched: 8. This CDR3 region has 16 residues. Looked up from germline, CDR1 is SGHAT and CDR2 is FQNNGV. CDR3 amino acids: CASSPGQGPYSYEQYF. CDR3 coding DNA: TGTGCCAGCAGCCCAGGACAGGGGCCCTACTCCTACGAGCAGTACTTC.

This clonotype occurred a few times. The CDR3: CASSFGLAGGYEQYF. The DNA for the CDR3 is TGCGCCAGCAGCTTCGGACTAGCGGGAGGCTACGAGCAGTACTTC. The chain joins TRBV5-1 to TRBJ2-7; 14 positions match TRBD2. From germline, CDR1 is SGHRS and CDR2 YFSETQ. CDR3 length equals 15 residues. V shed 2 bases and J 3 bases; nucleotides not matched to a gene: 1. Full variable domain (outside the CDR3, taken from reference TRBV5-1 and TRBJ2-7): KAGVTQTPRYLIKTRGQQVTLSCSPISGHRSVSWYQQTPGQGLQFLFEYFSETQRNKGNFPGRFSGRQFSNSRSEMNVSTLELGDSALYLCASSFGLAGGYEQYFGPGTRLTVT.

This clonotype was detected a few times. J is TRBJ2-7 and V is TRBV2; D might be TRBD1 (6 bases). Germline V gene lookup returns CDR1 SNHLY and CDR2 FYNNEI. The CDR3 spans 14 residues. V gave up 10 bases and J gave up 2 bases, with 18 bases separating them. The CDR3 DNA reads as TGTGCCACCACTGGGGCAGGGGTGGCCTACGAGCAGTACTTC. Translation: CATTGAGVAYEQYF.